This T cell receptor beta chain originates from a study of T-cell reconstitution after alpha-beta-depleted transplantation in children. This sample's TCRbeta library carried unique molecular identifier barcodes. TCRdb itself ran the PCR reads through MiXCR, one entry per CDR3 protein. The table includes about 360,000 distinct CDR3 sequences, roughly 13% detected once. The germline V gene encodes CDR1 SGHKS and CDR2 YYEKEE (reference sequence). This CDR3 has 14 amino acids. The junction had 4 bases not matched to a gene; V was cut back by 0 bases and J by 5 bases. This clonotype originated in a human donor who donated a stem cell graft to a child with Fanconi anemia. Specimen: PBMCs, collected from the stem cell graft. The J gene is TRBJ2-7, the V gene TRBV5-5; TRBD1 matches 8 bases. For the CDR3, the DNA is TGTGCCAGCAGCTTGGGGACAGGGAACAACGAGCAGTACTTC. It translates to CASSLGTGNNEQYF.